Presented here are 28 T cell receptor beta chains from one specimen sequenced in a study of OX40 agonist ivuxolimab in advanced cancers. Sequencing used immunoSEQ multiplex PCR; TCRdb keeps in-frame clones, though not all of them. The sample includes tens of thousands of clones, approximately 93% seen only once; the top ten take around 2.3%. The sample consisted of CD4+ or CD8+ T cells sorted from blood, taken in a trial of the OX40 agonist ivuxolimab. The origin of the receptors is an adult with an advanced solid tumor such as melanoma, head and neck, liver or kidney cancer.

J is TRBJ2-5 and V is TRBV30; D possibly corresponds to TRBD2 (6 bases). This CDR3 spans 13 amino acids. The V end lost 0 bases, the J end lost 5 bases, and 10 bases lay between the germline ends. Germline assignment: CDR1 GTSNPN and CDR2 SVGIG (reference sequence). CDR3 region: CAWSVLAWETQYF. The CDR3 DNA is TGTGCCTGGAGTGTACTAGCTTGGGAGACCCAGTACTTC.

The V and J genes are TRBV25-1 and TRBJ2-3; 12 bases agree with TRBD2. The V segment lost 4 bases and the J segment 5 bases; nucleotides outside the gene matches: 4. CDR3 length equals 15 residues. Germline CDR1 MGHDK, CDR2 SYGVNS. This CDR3 reads CASSASGGAGDTQYF. The CDR3 nucleotides are TGTGCCAGCAGTGCTAGCGGGGGGGCGGGAGATACGCAGTATTTT.

This clone showed up just once. The gene calls are TRBV29-1 and TRBJ1-5; possible D gene TRBD1, 5 bases. There are 12 residues in the CDR3. The germline CDR1 and CDR2 sequences are SQVTM and ANQGSEA. CDR3 amino acids: CRGGVSNQPQHF. The DNA for the CDR3 is TGCAGGGGGGGGGTCAGCAATCAGCCCCAGCATTTT.

This rearrangement joins TRBV5-1 to TRBJ2-2; weak D call: TRBD2 (6 bases). Trimming removed 3 bases from V and 5 bases from J, with 14 bases in between. The CDR3 has 15 amino acids. Germline CDR1 and CDR2: SGHRS and YFSETQ. The CDR3 loop is CASSSDPAGTGELFF. CDR3 nucleotides: TGCGCCAGCAGCTCGGACCCCGCGGGGACCGGGGAGCTGTTTTTT. Together with reference TRBV5-1 and TRBJ2-2, the CDR3 gives the full variable domain: KAGVTQTPRYLIKTRGQQVTLSCSPISGHRSVSWYQQTPGQGLQFLFEYFSETQRNKGNFPGRFSGRQFSNSRSEMNVSTLELGDSALYLCASSSDPAGTGELFFGEGSRLTVL.

The V and J genes are TRBV7-9 and TRBJ2-7; 7 positions match TRBD1. CDR1 SEHNR and CDR2 FQNEAQ come from the germline V gene (reference sequence). The CDR3 is 13 amino acids. The V gene end was trimmed by 2 bases and the J gene end by 6 bases; junction bases not matched to a gene: 4. CDR3 loop: CASSLKGAREQYF. Written as DNA, the CDR3 is TGTGCCAGCAGCTTAAAGGGGGCCCGCGAGCAGTACTTC.

The CDR3 bases are TGTGCCAGCAGCGTAGCTTGGGTTGCCGATTCTAACTATGGCTACACCTTC. Encoded protein: CASSVAWVADSNYGYTF. This sequence joins TRBV9 and TRBJ1-2; D not certain. CDR1 and CDR2 from the germline V gene are SGDLS and YYNGEE. CDR3 length: 17 amino acids. Trimming took 0 bases from V and 0 from J, leaving 15 bases between them.

The chain carries TRBV5-6 and TRBJ1-1; the match to TRBD1 covers 7 bases. In germline, CDR1 is SGHDT, CDR2 YYEEEE. The ends lost 4 bases at V and 5 bases at J; junction bases unmatched: 8. The CDR3 is 14 residues long. CDR3: CASSKSGGWTEAFF. As DNA, the CDR3 is TGTGCCAGCAGCAAATCAGGGGGTTGGACTGAAGCTTTCTTT.

This sequence joins TRBV7-8 and TRBJ2-5, with D uncertain. CDR3 length: 13 amino acids. Between the trimmed V and J ends, which lost 3 bases and 6 bases, there was a span of 11 bases. The germline V gene encodes CDR1 SGHVS and CDR2 FQNEAQ. The CDR3 is CASSLGPQKTQYF. CDR3 coding DNA: TGTGCCAGCAGCTTGGGCCCACAGAAGACCCAGTACTTC.

The gene calls are TRBV19 and TRBJ1-2; 9 bases align to TRBD1. This CDR3 contains 11 residues. The germline gives CDR1 LNHDA, CDR2 SQIVND (reference sequence). V shed 10 bases, J shed 5 bases, and the junction held 2 bases outside the gene matches. DNA for the CDR3: TGTGCCACTGGACAGGGGTATGGCTACACCTTC. Translating gives CATGQGYGYTF.

V is TRBV2 and J is TRBJ2-2; tentatively, D is TRBD1 (6 bases). The CDR3 runs to 14 residues. The V gene lost 6 bases and the J gene lost 6 bases, with 14 bases spanning the gap. Germline V CDR1 and CDR2: SNHLY, FYNNEI. CDR3 amino acids: CASRPQGSPGELFF. The CDR3 DNA reads as TGTGCCAGCAGACCCCAGGGGAGCCCCGGGGAGCTGTTTTTT.

This rearrangement joins TRBV7-9 to TRBJ2-3; D is possibly TRBD2 (6 bases). Germline values: CDR1 SEHNR, CDR2 FQNEAQ (reference sequence). The V end was cut by 1 base, the J end by 4 bases, with 12 bases between. The CDR3 is 15 residues long. CDR3 nucleotides: TGTGCCAGCAGCTTAGACGGAGGGCGAGCAGATACGCAGTATTTT. Translation gives CASSLDGGRADTQYF.

This rearrangement joins TRBV11-3 to TRBJ1-1; D not resolved. Trimming took 8 bases from V and 1 from J, leaving 11 bases between them. The CDR3 has 13 amino acids. Germline-derived CDR1 and CDR2 are SGHNT and YENEEA. As DNA, the CDR3 is TGTGCCAGCGGGGTCGAGGCGAACACTGAAGCTTTCTTT. Translating gives CASGVEANTEAFF.

The DNA for the CDR3 is TGTGCCAGCAGTGAAACAACGCGAGACACCGGGGAGCTGTTTTTT. Translation gives CASSETTRDTGELFF. This chain links TRBV2 with TRBJ2-2; D unresolved. Between the trimmed V and J ends, which lost 2 bases and 3 bases, there was a span of 10 bases. Germline CDR1 is SNHLY and CDR2 is FYNNEI. The CDR3 is made up of 15 amino acids.

This clone has just one count. V usage is TRBV10-3 and J usage is TRBJ2-3; 7 bases are a match to TRBD1. This CDR3 is 13 amino acids long. Germline V lookup: CDR1 ENHRY, CDR2 SYGVKD. Trimming took 6 bases from V and 5 from J; bases not matched to a gene: 5. Written as DNA, the CDR3 is TGTGCCATCAGGCCAGGGGGAGTAGATACGCAGTATTTT. Translated, it gives CAIRPGGVDTQYF.

The rearrangement uses TRBV12-5 and TRBJ2-5; D is undetermined. V gave up 2 bases and J gave up 5 bases, with 12 bases separating them. CDR1 LGHNT and CDR2 FRNRAP come from the germline V gene. The CDR3 is 14 amino acids. For the CDR3, the DNA is TGTGCTAGTGGTTTGTACGTAGGTGGGGAGACCCAGTACTTC. Protein: CASGLYVGGETQYF.

The chain recombines TRBV5-4 with TRBJ2-7; TRBD2 matches 10 bases. The length of the CDR3 is 14 residues. Germline V gene lookup returns CDR1 SGHNT and CDR2 YYREEE (reference sequence). The ends lost 2 bases at V and 3 bases at J; junction bases unmatched: 2. The CDR3 reads CASSLVAGGYEQYF. As DNA, the CDR3 is TGTGCCAGCAGCTTAGTAGCGGGAGGCTACGAGCAGTACTTC.

The V gene is TRBV2, the J gene TRBJ1-5; D gene ambiguous. The germline gives CDR1 SNHLY, CDR2 FYNNEI. The CDR3 contains 13 residues. V lost 8 bases to trimming and J lost 0 bases, with 8 bases between them. The CDR3 DNA follows: TGTGCCAGCCGGAGTAATAGCAATCAGCCCCAGCATTTT. Its protein product is CASRSNSNQPQHF.

This chain uses TRBV6-1 with TRBJ1-2; D not resolved. Trimming took off 2 bases at V and 4 bases at J, with 8 bases between the two ends. Germline CDR1 and CDR2: MNHNS and SASEGT. CDR3 length: 13 residues. The CDR3 protein is CASSEWRSYGYTF. As DNA, the CDR3 is TGTGCCAGCAGTGAATGGCGGTCCTATGGCTACACCTTC.

This chain uses TRBV7-2 with TRBJ2-3, with D hard to call. This CDR3 comprises 10 residues. Germline V gives CDR1 SGHTA, CDR2 FQGNSA. Deletions cut 8 bases from V and 5 bases from J, with 5 bases between. For the CDR3, the DNA is TGTGCCAGCTGGGGAGATACGCAGTATTTT. As protein: CASWGDTQYF. The whole variable domain, filled in from reference TRBV7-2 and TRBJ2-3, reads GAGVSQSPSNKVTEKGKDVELRCDPISGHTALYWYRQSLGQGLEFLIYFQGNSAPDKSGLPSDRFSAERTGGSVSTLTIQRTQQEDSAVYLCASWGDTQYFGPGTRLTVL.

The CDR3 is CASSLGPGLKDTQYF. The CDR3 DNA reads as TGCGCCAGCAGCTTGGGTCCAGGGTTAAAAGATACGCAGTATTTT. The J gene is TRBJ2-3, the V gene TRBV5-1, with a tentative D call TRBD1 (5 bases). Trimming shortened V by 0 bases and J by 5 bases, and 13 bases separated the two germline ends. This CDR3 is 15 amino acids long. Germline V lookup: CDR1 SGHRS, CDR2 YFSETQ.

The chain carries TRBV19 and TRBJ1-3, with TRBD1 matching over 9 bases. This CDR3 comprises 15 residues. J was trimmed by 3 bases and V by 8 bases; bases with no gene match: 8. CDR1 and CDR2 from the germline V gene are LNHDA and SQIVND (reference sequence). The CDR3 coding sequence is TGTGCCAGTGCGCCCGGGACAGGGCTTGGAAACACCATATATTTT. Protein product: CASAPGTGLGNTIYF. Supplemented by reference TRBV19 and TRBJ1-3, the full variable domain reads DGGITQSPKYLFRKEGQNVTLSCEQNLNHDAMYWYRQDPGQGLRLIYYSQIVNDFQKGDIAEGYSVSREKKESFPLTVTSAQKNPTAFYLCASAPGTGLGNTIYFGEGSWLTVV.

The chain couples TRBV7-2 to TRBJ2-7, with TRBD1 as a possible D gene (5 bases). This CDR3 spans 14 amino acids. V shed 5 bases and J shed 2 bases, with 13 bases lying between them. Germline values: CDR1 SGHTA, CDR2 FQGNSA. The CDR3 nucleotides are TGTGCCAGCAGCCCAGGACATCCTCCCTACGAGCAGTACTTC. It codes for CASSPGHPPYEQYF.

The genes are TRBV6-4 and TRBJ1-5; D uncertain. The CDR3 covers 15 residues. CDR1 and CDR2 from the germline V gene are MRHNA and SNTAGT. Trimming cost V 5 bases and J 2 bases, with 13 bases left between them. CDR3 residues: CASSYSSGGNQPQHF. CDR3 nucleotide sequence: TGTGCCAGCAGTTACAGCTCTGGGGGCAATCAGCCCCAGCATTTT.

The rearrangement uses TRBV15 and TRBJ2-5, with 7 bases that match TRBD1. This CDR3 comprises 15 residues. Germline V CDR1 and CDR2: LNHNV, YYDKDF (reference sequence). Germline trimming cut 1 base from V and 3 bases from J; bases unmatched to any gene: 5. CDR3 in amino acids: CATSRALGTEETQYF. The CDR3 DNA follows: TGTGCCACCAGCAGAGCCCTCGGGACAGAAGAGACCCAGTACTTC.

The chain joins TRBV18 to TRBJ2-7; possible D gene TRBD1, 6 bases. There are 14 residues in the CDR3. The V gene's germline CDR1 is KGHSH and CDR2 LQKENI. Trimming took off 6 bases at V and 4 bases at J, with 16 bases between the two ends. DNA of the CDR3: TGTGCCAGCTCCTTAACCACAGGGCATTACGAGCAGTACTTC. Its protein is CASSLTTGHYEQYF. Full variable domain (remainder filled in from reference TRBV18 and TRBJ2-7): NAGVMQNPRHLVRRRGQEARLRCSPMKGHSHVYWYRQLPEEGLKFMVYLQKENIIDESGMPKERFSAEFPKEGPSILRIQQVVRGDSAAYFCASSLTTGHYEQYFGPGTRLTVT.

This clone was counted a few times. This rearrangement joins TRBV13 to TRBJ1-1, with TRBD1 matching over 9 bases. The CDR3 totals 15 residues. Trimming cost V 5 bases and J 8 bases; bases outside gene matches: 12. In germline, CDR1 is PRHDT, CDR2 FYEKMQ (reference sequence). The CDR3 region is CASSEAQGATREAFF. CDR3 nucleotides: TGTGCCAGCAGCGAAGCACAGGGGGCTACTAGAGAAGCTTTCTTT.

The V and J genes are TRBV19 and TRBJ1-3, with 9 bases aligning to TRBD1. Trimming removed 6 bases from V and 2 bases from J; junction bases left unmatched: 11. The CDR3 contains 17 residues. CDR1 LNHDA and CDR2 SQIVND come from the germline V gene (reference sequence). CDR3 DNA sequence: TGTGCCAGTAGCCGGGACAGGGAAATAGGACCTGGAAACACCATATATTTT. Protein: CASSRDREIGPGNTIYF.

V is TRBV19 and J is TRBJ2-7, with a weak D call TRBD1 (5 bases). V lost 5 bases and J lost 3, with 14 bases in between. Germline V gene data show CDR1 as LNHDA and CDR2 as SQIVND (reference sequence). The CDR3 has 14 amino acids. The CDR3 region is CASSLLAGFYEQYF. CDR3 in DNA: TGTGCCAGTAGTTTGTTGGCAGGGTTCTACGAGCAGTACTTC.